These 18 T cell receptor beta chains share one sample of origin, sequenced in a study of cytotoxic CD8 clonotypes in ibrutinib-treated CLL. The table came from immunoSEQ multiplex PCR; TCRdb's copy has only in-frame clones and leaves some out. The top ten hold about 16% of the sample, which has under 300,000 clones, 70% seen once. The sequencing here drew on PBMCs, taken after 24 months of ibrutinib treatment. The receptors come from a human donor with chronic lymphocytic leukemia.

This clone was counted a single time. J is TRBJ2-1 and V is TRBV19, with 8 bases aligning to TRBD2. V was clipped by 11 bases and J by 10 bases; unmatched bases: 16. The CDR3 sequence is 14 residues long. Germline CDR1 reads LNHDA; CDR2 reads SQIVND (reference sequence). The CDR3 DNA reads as TGTGCCTCCGGGGGACTAGTGGGGACCTGGGAGCAGTTCTTC. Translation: CASGGLVGTWEQFF. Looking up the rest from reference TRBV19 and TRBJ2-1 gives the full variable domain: DGGITQSPKYLFRKEGQNVTLSCEQNLNHDAMYWYRQDPGQGLRLIYYSQIVNDFQKGDIAEGYSVSREKKESFPLTVTSAQKNPTAFYLCASGGLVGTWEQFFGPGTRLTVL.

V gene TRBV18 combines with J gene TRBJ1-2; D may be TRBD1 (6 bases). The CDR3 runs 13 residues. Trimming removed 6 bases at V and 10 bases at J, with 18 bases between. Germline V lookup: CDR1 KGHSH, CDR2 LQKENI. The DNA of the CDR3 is TGTGCCAGCTCCTCTGGTGACAGGCAAATCTACACCTTC. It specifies CASSSGDRQIYTF.

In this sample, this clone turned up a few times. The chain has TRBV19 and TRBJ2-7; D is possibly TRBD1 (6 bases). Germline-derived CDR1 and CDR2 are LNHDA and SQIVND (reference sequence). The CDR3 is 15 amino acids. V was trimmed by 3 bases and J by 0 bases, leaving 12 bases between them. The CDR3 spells CASSISRQVSYEQYF. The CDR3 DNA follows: TGTGCCAGTAGTATTTCCCGACAGGTCTCCTACGAGCAGTACTTC.

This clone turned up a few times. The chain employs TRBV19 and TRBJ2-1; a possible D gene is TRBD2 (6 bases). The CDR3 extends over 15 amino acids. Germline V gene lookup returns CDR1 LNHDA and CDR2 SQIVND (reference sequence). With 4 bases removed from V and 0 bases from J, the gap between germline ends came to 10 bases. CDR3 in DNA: TGTGCCAGTAGTAAGGCGGGAAGCTCCTACAATGAGCAGTTCTTC. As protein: CASSKAGSSYNEQFF.

In DNA, the CDR3 is TGTGCCAGCAGCTTAGGGGAGTATTTGAACACTGAAGCTTTCTTT. This encodes CASSLGEYLNTEAFF. The V gene is TRBV7-9, the J gene TRBJ1-1; D gene unclear. Germline CDR1 is SEHNR and CDR2 is FQNEAQ (reference sequence). V was cut by 1 base and J by 0 bases, with 9 bases left in between. The CDR3 spans 15 residues.

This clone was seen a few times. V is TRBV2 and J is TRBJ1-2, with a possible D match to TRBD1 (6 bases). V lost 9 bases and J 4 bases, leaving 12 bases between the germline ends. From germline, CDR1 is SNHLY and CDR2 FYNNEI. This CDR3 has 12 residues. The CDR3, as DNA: TGTGCCAGTCCAGGACAGAGCTATGGCTACACCTTC. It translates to CASPGQSYGYTF.

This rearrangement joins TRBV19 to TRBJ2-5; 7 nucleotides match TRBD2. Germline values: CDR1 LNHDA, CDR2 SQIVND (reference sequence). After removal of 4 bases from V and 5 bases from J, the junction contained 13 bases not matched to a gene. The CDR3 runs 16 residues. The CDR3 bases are TGTGCCAGTAGTAGGGGAGGGACGGCGTTGGGGGAGACCCAGTACTTC. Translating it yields CASSRGGTALGETQYF.

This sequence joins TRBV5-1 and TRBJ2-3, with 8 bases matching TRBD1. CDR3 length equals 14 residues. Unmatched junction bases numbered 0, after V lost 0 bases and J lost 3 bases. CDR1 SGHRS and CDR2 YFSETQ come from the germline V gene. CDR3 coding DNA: TGCGCCAGCAGCTTGGGGACAGGGACAGATACGCAGTATTTT. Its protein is CASSLGTGTDTQYF.

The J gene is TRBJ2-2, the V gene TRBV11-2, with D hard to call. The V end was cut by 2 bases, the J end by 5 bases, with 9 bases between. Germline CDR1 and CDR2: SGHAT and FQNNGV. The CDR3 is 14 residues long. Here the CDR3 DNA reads TGTGCCAGCAGCTTAAATGTCGAAACCGGGGAGCTGTTTTTT. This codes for CASSLNVETGELFF.

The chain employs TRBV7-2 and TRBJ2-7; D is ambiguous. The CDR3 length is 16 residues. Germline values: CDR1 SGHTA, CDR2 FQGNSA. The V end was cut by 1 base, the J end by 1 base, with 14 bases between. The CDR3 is CASSLDLLMGSYEQYF. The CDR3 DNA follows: TGTGCCAGCAGCTTAGATCTTCTGATGGGATCCTACGAGCAGTACTTC.

The CDR3 DNA is TGTGCCAGCAGTTCATCCACAGATACGCAGTATTTT. Protein product: CASSSSTDTQYF. This rearrangement joins TRBV7-3 to TRBJ2-3, with unresolved D. The CDR3 has 12 amino acids. Looked up from germline, CDR1 is SGHTA and CDR2 is FQGTGA. V lost 6 bases, J lost 2 bases, and 6 bases lay in between.

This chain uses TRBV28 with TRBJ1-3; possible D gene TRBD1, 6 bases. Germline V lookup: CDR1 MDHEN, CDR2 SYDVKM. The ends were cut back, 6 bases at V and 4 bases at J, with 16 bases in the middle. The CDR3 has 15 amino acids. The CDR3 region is CASRSRSGEGNTIYF. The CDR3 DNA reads TGTGCCAGCAGATCACGGTCAGGGGAGGGAAACACCATATATTTT.

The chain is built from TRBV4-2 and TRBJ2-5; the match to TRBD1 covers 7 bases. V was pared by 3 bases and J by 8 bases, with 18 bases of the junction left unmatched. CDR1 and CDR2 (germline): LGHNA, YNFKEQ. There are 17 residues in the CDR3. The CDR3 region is CASSHTTSTGTSGTQYF. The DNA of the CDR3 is TGTGCCAGCAGCCATACCACCTCGACAGGGACCTCGGGAACCCAGTACTTC.

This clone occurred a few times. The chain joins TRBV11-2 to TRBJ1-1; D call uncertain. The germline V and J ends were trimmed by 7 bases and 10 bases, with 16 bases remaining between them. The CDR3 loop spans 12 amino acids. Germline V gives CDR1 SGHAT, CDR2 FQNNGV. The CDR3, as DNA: TGTGCCAGCACCCAGGTGCGCGAGACAGCTTTCTTT. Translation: CASTQVRETAFF.

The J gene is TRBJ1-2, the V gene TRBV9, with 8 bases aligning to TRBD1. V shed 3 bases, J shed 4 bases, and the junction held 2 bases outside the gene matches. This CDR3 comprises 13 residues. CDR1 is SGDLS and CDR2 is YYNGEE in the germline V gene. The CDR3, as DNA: TGTGCCAGCAGCGGACAGGGGCCCTATGGCTACACCTTC. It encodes CASSGQGPYGYTF. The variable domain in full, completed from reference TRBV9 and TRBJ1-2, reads DSGVTQTPKHLITATGQRVTLRCSPRSGDLSVYWYQQSLDQGLQFLIQYYNGEERAKGNILERFSAQQFPDLHSELNLSSLELGDSALYFCASSGQGPYGYTFGSGTRLTVV.

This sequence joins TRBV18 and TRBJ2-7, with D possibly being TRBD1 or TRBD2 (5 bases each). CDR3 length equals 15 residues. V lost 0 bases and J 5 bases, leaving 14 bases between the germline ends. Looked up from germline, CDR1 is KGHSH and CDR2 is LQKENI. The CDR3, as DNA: TGTGCCAGCTCACCACCGGGCAGGGAGCACAACGAGCAGTACTTC. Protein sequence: CASSPPGREHNEQYF.

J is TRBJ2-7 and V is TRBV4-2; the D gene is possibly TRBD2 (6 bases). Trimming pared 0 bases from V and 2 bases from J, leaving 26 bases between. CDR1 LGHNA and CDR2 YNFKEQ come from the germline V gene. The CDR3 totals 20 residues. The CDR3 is CASSQDSGDSFGTEPYEQYF. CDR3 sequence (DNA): TGTGCCAGCAGCCAAGATTCGGGGGACTCGTTTGGTACCGAACCCTACGAGCAGTACTTC.

The CDR3 coding sequence is TGTGCCAGCAGTTCCGGGACACCCGCCTTGTCCTACAATGAGCAGTTCTTC. This gives the protein CASSSGTPALSYNEQFF. J is TRBJ2-1 and V is TRBV16; a weak D match, TRBD1 (6 bases). V was trimmed by 6 bases and J by 1 base, leaving 19 bases between them. The germline V gene has CDR1 KGHSY and CDR2 FQNENV. This CDR3 is 17 amino acids long.